This is a list of T cell receptor beta chains from one sample in a study of cytomegalovirus exposure and HLA in healthy donors. TCRdb keeps only in-frame clones here, not all; method: immunoSEQ multiplex PCR. This sample has about 120,000 clones, with around nine tenths found just once. Sequenced material: PBMCs. These receptors came from a woman between 18 and 29 years old in good health and CMV-seronegative. CDR3s include the opening cysteine and the closing phenylalanine or tryptophan. D genes are given only for firm matches. Some rows have no size entry. The others give once, few or many, or a class for an expanded clone.

v_call: TRBV7-2
d_call: TRBD1
j_call: TRBJ2-1
cdr3_length: 14
clone_size: once
cdr3_nt: TGTGCCAGCAGCCCAAGGGACAGACGGAATGAGCAGTTCTTC
cdr3_aa: CASSPRDRRNEQFF

v_call: TRBV7-8
d_call: NA
j_call: TRBJ2-1
cdr3_length: 15
clone_size: NA
cdr3_nt: TGTGCCAGCAGCTTAGCCGGGTTCTCCTACAATGAGCAGTTCTTC
cdr3_aa: CASSLAGFSYNEQFF

v_call: TRBV25-1
d_call: TRBD1
j_call: TRBJ2-7
cdr3_length: 16
clone_size: NA
cdr3_nt: TGTGCCAGCAGTGAATCACCAGGGGGAAAGTCCTACGAGCAGTACTTC
cdr3_aa: CASSESPGGKSYEQYF

v_call: TRBV27
d_call: TRBD1
j_call: TRBJ1-4
cdr3_length: 15
clone_size: once
cdr3_nt: TGTGCCAGCAGTTCTTACAGGGGGCTTGGGGAAAAACTGTTTTTT
cdr3_aa: CASSSYRGLGEKLFF

v_call: TRBV7-8
d_call: NA
j_call: TRBJ1-5
cdr3_length: 15
clone_size: NA
cdr3_nt: TGTGCCAGCGAGCCGACAGGCAGGGGCTATCAGCCCCAGCATTTT
cdr3_aa: CASEPTGRGYQPQHF

v_call: TRBV4-3
d_call: NA
j_call: TRBJ1-4
cdr3_length: 20
clone_size: NA
cdr3_nt: TGCGCCAGCAGCCAAGATTCGGCACGGGGTATCTCGGGTGGTTCGGAAAAACTGTTTTTT
cdr3_aa: CASSQDSARGISGGSEKLFF

v_call: TRBV28
d_call: TRBD1
j_call: TRBJ1-1
cdr3_length: 17
clone_size: few
cdr3_nt: TGTGCCAGCAGTCAAGAGACAGGGTGGAACGGGGGCACTGAAGCTTTCTTT
cdr3_aa: CASSQETGWNGGTEAFF

v_call: TRBV5-6
d_call: NA
j_call: TRBJ1-6
cdr3_length: 17
clone_size: NA
cdr3_nt: TGTGCCAGCAGCTTGGCAGGGCCCGGGAGGTATGGTTCACCCCTCCACTTT
cdr3_aa: CASSLAGPGRYGSPLHF

v_call: TRBV25-1
d_call: NA
j_call: TRBJ2-1
cdr3_length: 14
clone_size: NA
cdr3_nt: TGTGCCAGCAGTGCCCAGCGGTCCTACAATGAGCAGTTCTTC
cdr3_aa: CASSAQRSYNEQFF

v_call: TRBV28
d_call: TRBD1
j_call: TRBJ1-1
cdr3_length: 17
clone_size: NA
cdr3_nt: TGTGCCAGCAGTCGGCTAGGGACAGAAGAATCGGACACTGAAGCTTTCTTT
cdr3_aa: CASSRLGTEESDTEAFF

v_call: TRBV30
d_call: NA
j_call: TRBJ1-2
cdr3_length: 14
clone_size: NA
cdr3_nt: TGTGCCTGCCAAAAACTCGTTTCTAACTATGGCTACACCTTC
cdr3_aa: CACQKLVSNYGYTF